Below, 11 T cell receptor beta chains from the same sample are listed, as sequenced in a study of blood T cell repertoires in COVID-19. Clones were sequenced by immunoSEQ multiplex PCR, and TCRdb holds only the in-frame ones, with some missing. The sample records hundreds of thousands of clones, 85% to 90% being singletons. Input material: PBMCs or T cells enriched from blood (not recorded which). The receptors come from a woman in her forties or fifties with acute COVID-19.

J is TRBJ1-1 and V is TRBV30, with D maybe TRBD1 (5 bases). The CDR3 loop spans 16 amino acids. Germline V gene data show CDR1 as GTSNPN and CDR2 as SVGIG (reference sequence). Trimming pared 0 bases from V and 0 bases from J, leaving 14 bases between. The CDR3, as DNA: TGTGCCTGGAGTGTATCTCTGGGGCCGCTGAACACTGAAGCTTTCTTT. Translation gives CAWSVSLGPLNTEAFF.

The V call is TRBV27, the J call TRBJ2-5; possibly TRBD2 for D (5 bases). V was shortened by 2 bases and J by 5 bases, with 12 bases between the two germline ends. Germline assignment: CDR1 MNHEY and CDR2 SMNVEV (reference sequence). CDR3 length equals 14 residues. The CDR3 bases are TGTGCCAGCAGTTTAAGTGTCGGCGGGGAGACCCAGTACTTC. Residues: CASSLSVGGETQYF.

For this clone: Other DNA sequences in the sample encode the same CDR3. This chain links TRBV7-2 with TRBJ2-1; 13 nucleotides line up with TRBD2. The CDR3 consists of 15 residues. The junction had 5 bases not matched to a gene; V was cut back by 5 bases and J by 7 bases. CDR1 is SGHTA and CDR2 is FQGNSA in the germline V gene. CDR3 bases: TGTGCCAGCAGCCCGGGACTAGCGGGACTAAATGAGCAGTTCTTC. This encodes CASSPGLAGLNEQFF.

DNA for the CDR3: TGCAGCGTGGGGACTAGCGGGAGTGTCGCAGATACGCAGTATTTT. Translated: CSVGTSGSVADTQYF. This chain uses TRBV29-1 with TRBJ2-3; 14 bases fit TRBD2. CDR1 SQVTM and CDR2 ANQGSEA come from the germline V gene. After removal of 6 bases from V and 4 bases from J, the junction contained 6 bases not matched to a gene. The CDR3 is made up of 15 amino acids.

The chain uses TRBV5-4 and TRBJ2-3; TRBD2 matches 9 bases. V lost 5 bases to trimming and J lost 5 bases; unmatched junction nucleotides: 3. The CDR3 consists of 13 residues. Germline V gives CDR1 SGHNT, CDR2 YYREEE (reference sequence). CDR3 loop: CASRLTSGDTQYF. The CDR3 nucleotides read TGTGCCAGCAGATTGACTAGCGGAGATACGCAGTATTTT.

This chain uses TRBV6-5 with TRBJ1-5; 10 bases match TRBD1. The CDR3 runs to 14 residues. V gave up 4 bases and J gave up 6 bases; unmatched junction bases: 3. Germline loops: CDR1 MNHEY, CDR2 SVGAGI. The CDR3 bases are TGTGCCAGCAGTTCGGACAGGGGGGGTCAGCCCCAGCATTTT. Encoded protein: CASSSDRGGQPQHF.

CDR3 residues: CASSVTGELGTEAFF. The CDR3 DNA reads TGTGCCAGCAGCGTTACAGGAGAATTGGGCACTGAAGCTTTCTTT. The chain is built from TRBV4-2 and TRBJ1-1, with D perhaps TRBD1 (5 bases). With 5 bases removed from V and 4 bases from J, the gap between germline ends came to 17 bases. The germline V gene encodes CDR1 LGHNA and CDR2 YNFKEQ. This CDR3 is 15 amino acids long.

V and J are TRBV5-4 and TRBJ2-7, with D uncertain. V shed 0 bases and J shed 3 bases, with 10 bases lying between them. Germline loops: CDR1 SGHNT, CDR2 YYREEE (reference sequence). The CDR3 loop spans 14 amino acids. This CDR3 is CASSLAGSFYEQYF. As DNA, the CDR3 is TGTGCCAGCAGCTTGGCCGGGTCCTTCTACGAGCAGTACTTC.

This clone turned up a few times. CDR3 sequence reads: CASRGGRADADTQYF. The CDR3 coding sequence is TGTGCCAGCAGGGGCGGGAGGGCCGATGCAGATACGCAGTATTTT. V is TRBV6-4 and J is TRBJ2-3, with 9 bases matching TRBD2. J lost 4 bases, V lost 6 bases, and 8 bases had no gene match. CDR3 size: 15 residues. Looked up from germline, CDR1 is MRHNA and CDR2 is SNTAGT.

The rearrangement joins TRBV30 to TRBJ1-1; 7 bases line up with TRBD1. The germline V gene has CDR1 GTSNPN and CDR2 SVGIG (reference sequence). J lost 7 bases, V lost 3 bases, and 8 bases had no gene match. This CDR3 is built from 13 residues. The CDR3 region has the DNA TGTGCCTGGAGGTCCCTAAACAGGGGTGAAGCTTTCTTT. Its translation: CAWRSLNRGEAFF.

The chain couples TRBV30 to TRBJ2-1; D not resolved. CDR3 length: 11 amino acids. V lost 4 bases to trimming and J lost 9 bases, with 10 bases between them. Germline CDR1 GTSNPN, CDR2 SVGIG (reference sequence). The DNA for the CDR3 is TGTGCCTGGACCCGATGGAGTGAGCAGTTCTTC. Translation gives CAWTRWSEQFF.